The source of this TCR beta chain is a study of graft-versus-host responses after intestinal transplantation. Overall study: Tacrolimus plus steroids were given to all recipients for about 3 years, preceded by anti-thymocyte globulin induction.

Libraries were prepared by immunoSEQ multiplex PCR; TCRdb keeps only in-frame clonotypes and omits some of them. The sample lists 20,000 to 30,000 clones, roughly 43% seen once, with around 0.66% in the top ten. There are a few counts of this clone. The ends were cut back, 3 bases at V and 1 base at J, with 12 bases in the middle. Germline V lookup: CDR1 MDHEN, CDR2 SYDVKM. The CDR3 consists of 15 residues. This sequence was found in a human patient who received an intestinal transplant. V and J are TRBV28 and TRBJ1-1, with D possibly being TRBD1 (5 bases). The sequencing used alloreactive CD4+ T cells from a mixed lymphocyte reaction culture, collected before intestinal transplant. Subset described: CFSE-low proliferating T cells sorted from roughly six-day pre-transplant mixed lymphocyte reaction (GvH or HvG direction). The CDR3 DNA reads as TGTGCCAGCAGTTTTACAGGATCCCCGAACACTGAAGCTTTCTTT. Residues: CASSFTGSPNTEAFF. Variable domain in full (rest from reference TRBV28 and TRBJ1-1): DVKVTQSSRYLVKRTGEKVFLECVQDMDHENMFWYRQDPGLGLRLIYFSYDVKMKEKGDIPEGYSVSREKKERFSLILESASTNQTSMYLCASSFTGSPNTEAFFGQGTRLTVV.